This T cell receptor beta chain was observed in a study of blood T cell repertoires in COVID-19. The protocol was immunoSEQ multiplex PCR, while the TCRdb copy is restricted to in-frame clones and leaves out a portion. The sample contains more than 350,000 clones, around 87% of which appear only once. Germline CDR1 is SNHLY and CDR2 is FYNNEI. This CDR3 is built from 21 residues. The V and J ends lost 3 bases and 0 bases, in that order; junction bases with no gene match: 18. The V and J genes are TRBV2 and TRBJ2-4, with 9 bases fitting TRBD1. The receptor's source is a woman in her 30s with COVID-19, enrolled during active disease. Sequenced input: peripheral blood. CDR3 bases: TGTGCCAGCAGTGATCAGCCAGGGACAGGGTACCTTCAACTAGCCAAAAACATTCAGTACTTC. Translated, it gives CASSDQPGTGYLQLAKNIQYF. Full variable domain (remainder filled in from reference TRBV2 and TRBJ2-4): EPEVTQTPSHQVTQMGQEVILRCVPISNHLYFYWYRQILGQKVEFLVSFYNNEISEKSEIFDDQFSVERPDGSNFTLKIRSTKLEDSAMYFCASSDQPGTGYLQLAKNIQYFGAGTRLSVL.